The next 9 T cell receptor beta chains were all read from a single sample in a study of HIV-infected children after antiretroviral therapy interruption. The TCR library was built from RNA with a 3' RACE protocol and unique molecular identifiers. One entry per CDR3 protein results from TCRdb running MiXCR on the 3' RACE reads. Here the sample spans approximately 95,000 distinct CDR3 sequences, under 8% being singletons. Treatment noted: PENTA 11 planned treatment interruption arm or continuous ART arm. The specimen was CD45RA+ CD4+ T cells from PBMCs, pooled from several time points, collected from a donor given antiretroviral therapy, either interrupted or continuous. Indicated subset: naive CD4+ CD45RA+ CD45RO- T cells. All receptors come from a pool of human donors with HIV.

This clonotype was counted only a few times. The chain couples TRBV19 to TRBJ1-1; 8 bases fit TRBD1. Germline V gene sequence: CDR1 LNHDA, CDR2 SQIVND (reference sequence). With 4 bases clipped from V and 0 bases from J, the junction kept 4 bases outside the gene matches. The length of the CDR3 is 15 residues. CDR3 residues: CASSTTGALNTEAFF. The CDR3, as DNA: TGTGCCAGTAGTACGACAGGGGCTCTGAACACTGAAGCTTTCTTT.

This clonotype has a count of ten or more. V and J are TRBV7-2 and TRBJ2-2; D gene ambiguous. This CDR3 has 15 amino acids. The V end lost 5 bases, the J end lost 1 base, and 11 bases lay between the germline ends. Germline CDR1 SGHTA, CDR2 FQGNSA. Written as DNA, the CDR3 is TGTGCCAGCAGCCAATCCCGACTGAACACCGGGGAGCTGTTTTTT. Its translation: CASSQSRLNTGELFF.

This clonotype has more than one count but fewer than ten. The J gene is TRBJ2-3, the V gene TRBV9; TRBD2 is a possible D gene (5 bases). In germline, CDR1 is SGDLS, CDR2 YYNGEE. V was pared by 2 bases and J by 2 bases, with 12 bases between. The CDR3 sequence is 15 residues long. This chain's CDR3 is CASSVLSGSTDTQYF. The CDR3 DNA follows: TGTGCCAGCAGCGTCTTATCGGGGTCCACAGATACGCAGTATTTT.

This clonotype was seen repeatedly, ten times or more. The chain employs TRBV7-9 and TRBJ2-5; 9 positions match TRBD2. CDR3 length: 16 residues. Germline V gene data show CDR1 as SEHNR and CDR2 as FQNEAQ (reference sequence). V dropped 1 base and J dropped 5; count of bases not matched to a gene: 8. CDR3 residues: CASSLGTSGPEETQYF. CDR3 DNA sequence: TGTGCCAGCAGCTTAGGCACTAGCGGGCCCGAGGAGACCCAGTACTTC. Together with reference TRBV7-9 and TRBJ2-5, the CDR3 gives the full variable domain: DTGVSQNPRHKITKRGQNVTFRCDPISEHNRLYWYRQTLGQGPEFLTYFQNEAQLEKSRLLSDRFSAERPKGSFSTLEIQRTEQGDSAMYLCASSLGTSGPEETQYFGPGTRLLVL.

This clonotype appeared many times. The rearrangement uses TRBV11-3 and TRBJ2-2; 8 nucleotides match TRBD2. The CDR3 covers 16 residues. Per germline, CDR1 SGHNT and CDR2 YENEEA. J gave up 6 bases and V 2 bases, and 8 bases lay outside the gene matches. The CDR3 region is CASSLSGGDIPGELFF. The CDR3 nucleotides read TGTGCCAGCAGCTTAAGCGGGGGCGATATTCCCGGGGAGCTGTTTTTT.

This clonotype was observed many times. This chain joins TRBV5-8 and TRBJ2-1, with D perhaps TRBD1 (7 bases). This CDR3 comprises 16 residues. Trimming took 6 bases from V and 10 from J, leaving 26 bases between them. Germline values: CDR1 SGHTS, CDR2 YDEGEE. CDR3 residues: CASTLGGDRALGEQFF. The CDR3 region has the DNA TGTGCCAGCACCCTGGGGGGAGACAGGGCCCTCGGGGAGCAGTTCTTC.

This clonotype was observed many times. The V and J genes are TRBV28 and TRBJ2-7, with 8 bases matching TRBD1. Germline V CDR1 and CDR2: MDHEN, SYDVKM. After removal of 6 bases from V and 5 bases from J, the junction contained 12 bases not matched to a gene. There are 15 residues in the CDR3. The CDR3 bases are TGTGCCAGCAGGACTGACCTGCAGGGGGCCCACGAGCAGTACTTC. As protein: CASRTDLQGAHEQYF.

At least ten counts were recorded for this clonotype. The chain joins TRBV12-3 or TRBV12-4 to TRBJ2-6; no clear D. This CDR3 spans 16 amino acids. The ends were cut back, 7 bases at V and 2 bases at J, with 15 bases in the middle. In DNA, the CDR3 is TGTGCCAGCATAGGAGAGGAAGGCACTGGGGCCAACGTCCTGACTTTC. This sequence encodes CASIGEEGTGANVLTF.

This clonotype was counted at least ten times. The genes are TRBV6-2 or TRBV6-3 and TRBJ2-7, with TRBD2 identical over 10 bases. The CDR3 contains 16 residues. The J segment lost 6 bases and the V segment lost 2 bases, leaving 10 bases of the junction unmatched. The germline V gene encodes CDR1 MNHEY and CDR2 SVGEGT. CDR3 in amino acids: CASSYPDLAGVREQYF. The DNA for the CDR3 is TGTGCCAGCAGTTACCCGGATCTAGCGGGAGTACGCGAGCAGTACTTC.